This record looks at one T cell receptor (beta chain) sequence and its context. Its target is unknown. This entry belongs to a study of naive and memory T cell subsets. The study, taken as a whole, reports: Possibly reflecting memory cells re-expressing CD45RA, a few larger clonotypes occurred in naive repertoires, especially CD8. Gini index rose across naive, CM, EM and EMRA in CD4 and CD8.

Two oligonucleotides, mixed equimolar, formed the beta constant-region primer covering TRBC1 and TRBC2. Four rounds of PCR amplified the ligated cDNA using nested alpha and beta constant-region primers plus SP2. MiXCR, run by TCRdb on the UMI-ligation and nested PCR reads, gives a single entry per CDR3 protein. The sample comprises approximately 150,000 distinct CDR3 sequences, about 20% of which are singletons, and roughly 0.1% rests with the top ten. Germline V lookup: CDR1 LGHNA, CDR2 YSLEER. V was shortened by 5 bases and J by 1 base, with 11 bases between the two germline ends. The CDR3 is 15 amino acids. From the second PCR step, alpha and beta chains were amplified apart.

The clonotype was recovered from a human donor in good health. The chain couples TRBV4-3 to TRBJ2-2, with D perhaps TRBD1 or TRBD2 (5 bases each). The sample consisted of naive CD4+ T cells from blood. The CDR3 spells CASSSGTVNTGELFF. The CDR3 DNA reads as TGCGCCAGCAGCTCCGGGACGGTGAACACCGGGGAGCTGTTTTTT.